This is a list of T cell receptor beta chains from one sample in a study of blood T cell repertoires in COVID-19. Method: immunoSEQ multiplex PCR; TCRdb's copy keeps in-frame clones and lacks some. The sample consists of approximately 140,000 clones, 88% of them appearing once. The sample was peripheral blood. The source is a human donor with COVID-19, enrolled during active disease. The donor label of this sample is uncertain. Both conserved end residues are part of each CDR3. D genes are given only for firm matches. Only part of the rows carry a size: once, few, many, or a class if the clone is expanded.

TRBD1	TRBV25-1	.	TRBJ1-2	CASSEGVTSPTGGDGYTF	TGTGCCAGCAGTGAAGGTGTCACTTCCCCGACAGGGGGCGATGGCTACACCTTC
.	TRBV4-1	once	TRBJ1-6	CASSQVAQVSPLHF	TGCGCCAGCAGCCAAGTTGCCCAGGTTTCACCCCTCCACTTT
.	TRBV11-2	.	TRBJ1-4	CASSTIRGANEKLFF	TGTGCCAGCAGCACCATCCGGGGGGCTAATGAAAAACTGTTTTTT
TRBD1	TRBV18	.	TRBJ1-3	CASSLGTGAGNTIYF	TGTGCCAGCTCACTCGGGACAGGGGCTGGAAACACCATATATTTT
.	TRBV9	.	TRBJ1-3	CASSARHFSGNTIYF	TGTGCCAGCAGCGCAAGACACTTCTCTGGAAACACCATATATTTT
TRBD1	TRBV11-3	.	TRBJ1-4	CASSRWTGPATNEKLFF	TGTGCCAGCAGCCGCTGGACAGGGCCAGCCACTAATGAAAAACTGTTTTTT
TRBD1	TRBV7-9	.	TRBJ2-3	CASSQGARTDTQYF	TGTGCCAGCAGCCAGGGGGCGCGCACAGATACGCAGTATTTT
.	TRBV7-3	.	TRBJ1-1	CASSLLRGTEAFF	TGTGCCAGCAGCTTATTGCGGGGAACTGAAGCTTTCTTT
.	TRBV29-1	.	TRBJ1-2	CSVAGAGAFANYGYTF	TGCAGCGTTGCGGGTGCAGGGGCATTCGCTAACTATGGCTACACCTTC
TRBD1	TRBV19	.	TRBJ2-7	CASSTPGGQGGHEQYF	TGTGCCAGTAGTACTCCTGGGGGACAGGGAGGGCACGAGCAGTACTTC
.	TRBV12-2	.	TRBJ1-1	CASRSEITGVTNTEAFF	TGTGCAAGTCGCTCAGAGATTACAGGTGTTACGAACACTGAAGCTTTCTTT
TRBD1	TRBV19	.	TRBJ1-2	CASRGQGPGYGYTF	TGTGCCAGTAGGGGACAGGGACCGGGCTATGGCTACACCTTC
.	TRBV2	.	TRBJ2-7	CASRRDSSYEQYF	TGTGCCAGCAGGCGGGACAGCTCCTACGAGCAGTACTTC